Here is one T cell receptor beta chain with its context. Antigen: not known. The table came from immunoSEQ multiplex PCR; TCRdb's copy has only in-frame clones and leaves some out. This sample yields roughly 30,000 clones, of which 70% to 90% are seen a single time; roughly 0.38% belongs to the top ten. This sample is drawn from a study of STAT5B mutations in CD4+ large granular lymphocyte leukemia. Whole-study context: Among healthy controls, a particular HLA allele went with more CDR3 'QG' motifs. General study points: Top patient clones used TRBV06 genes more often: 8/27 versus 2/35 in controls.

From germline, CDR1 is SGHDT and CDR2 YYEEEE. This CDR3 spans 17 amino acids. V lost 4 bases and J lost 7; bases outside the gene matches: 13. Material for sequencing was CD4+ T cells from blood buffy coats. The receptor's source is a human donor in good health. The rearrangement links TRBV5-6 to TRBJ2-5; 13 nucleotides agree with TRBD2. DNA for the CDR3: TGTGCCAGCAGCCTCCGGACCACTAGCGGGAGGGCCGGGACCCAGTACTTC. Its protein is CASSLRTTSGRAGTQYF.